A selection of T cell receptor beta chains follows, all from one sample in a study of T cell responses to AZD1222 COVID-19 vaccine. Sequencing used immunoSEQ multiplex PCR; TCRdb keeps in-frame clones, though not all of them. The table records about 110,000 clones, around 88% of them present only once. The sample here was peripheral blood, taken on day 0 of AZD1222 vaccination. The receptor source for this set is an adult in good health. Both conserved end residues are part of each CDR3.

length,J,V,CDR3
14,TRBJ2-3,TRBV2,CARTGSRVTDTQYF
13,TRBJ2-5,TRBV5-4,CASRATGIETQYF
15,TRBJ1-5,TRBV10-1,CASSEDRYSNQPQHF
13,TRBJ2-2,TRBV6-5,CASKDSNTGELFF
15,TRBJ1-4,TRBV13,CASSPQGLGREKLFF
16,TRBJ2-3,TRBV21-1,CASSKGRGARTDTQYF
13,TRBJ1-1,TRBV7-2,CASSSRDNTEAFF
13,TRBJ1-2,TRBV19,CASIGAGPMGYTF
14,TRBJ1-2,TRBV29-1,CSVAQGVAGGGYTF
14,TRBJ1-5,TRBV6-5,CASSYQAGPQPQHF